One sample yielded the 26 T cell receptor beta chains listed below, sequenced in a study of cytomegalovirus exposure and HLA in healthy donors. Amplification used 60 Vbeta primers and 13 Jbeta primers. Produced via immunoSEQ multiplex PCR; TCRdb's table is partial and in-frame only. The sample contains around 63,000 clones, around 85% of which appear only once. The sequenced material came from PBMCs. Source of these receptors: a woman under 40 in good health and CMV-seronegative.

The genes are TRBV25-1 and TRBJ2-3; TRBD2 agrees at 7 bases. Germline lookup yields CDR1 MGHDK and CDR2 SYGVNS. The CDR3 has 16 amino acids. With 4 bases clipped from V and 0 bases from J, the junction kept 7 bases outside the gene matches. The DNA for the CDR3 is TGTGCCAGCAGTGCCCGGGACTATACTAGCACAGATACGCAGTATTTT. This translates into CASSARDYTSTDTQYF. The complete variable domain, with remaining parts taken from reference TRBV25-1 and TRBJ2-3, reads EADIYQTPRYLVIGTGKKITLECSQTMGHDKMYWYQQDPGMELHLIHYSYGVNSTEKGDLSSESTVSRIRTEHFPLTLESARPSHTSQYLCASSARDYTSTDTQYFGPGTRLTVL.

This rearrangement joins TRBV12-5 to TRBJ1-3; perhaps TRBD1 as D (5 bases). The germline CDR1 and CDR2 sequences are LGHNT and FRNRAP. V was cut by 10 bases and J by 7 bases, with 17 bases left in between. The CDR3 consists of 13 residues. CDR3 loop: CATSSQGGNTIYF. In DNA form, the CDR3 reads TGTGCTACCTCTTCGCAGGGAGGGAACACCATATATTTT.

The genes are TRBV5-1 and TRBJ1-1; possible D gene TRBD1, 6 bases. This CDR3 spans 13 amino acids. V lost 6 bases and J 0 bases, leaving 9 bases between the germline ends. CDR1 is SGHRS, CDR2 YFSETQ, per germline. The CDR3 here is CASNRDMNTEAFF. The CDR3 DNA is TGCGCCAGCAACAGGGACATGAACACTGAAGCTTTCTTT.

The chain joins TRBV12-5 to TRBJ2-1; 7 bases map to TRBD2. This CDR3 contains 15 residues. Looked up from germline, CDR1 is LGHNT and CDR2 is FRNRAP. The V gene end was trimmed by 2 bases and the J gene end by 6 bases; junction bases not matched to a gene: 7. The CDR3 DNA is TGTGCTAGTGGTTTGTTGGGCGGGAGCGGCAATGAGCAGTTCTTC. It specifies CASGLLGGSGNEQFF. Based on the CDR3 plus reference TRBV12-5 and TRBJ2-1, the full variable domain is DARVTQTPRHKVTEMGQEVTMRCQPILGHNTVFWYRQTMMQGLELLAYFRNRAPLDDSGMPKDRFSAEMPDATLATLKIQPSEPRDSAVYFCASGLLGGSGNEQFFGPGTRLTVL.

J is TRBJ2-1 and V is TRBV10-3, with D maybe TRBD2 (5 bases). The CDR3 totals 12 residues. Looked up from germline, CDR1 is ENHRY and CDR2 is SYGVKD. Trimming removed 2 bases from V and 8 bases from J, with 7 bases in between. CDR3 region: CAISEPGYEQFF. The CDR3 bases are TGTGCCATCAGTGAGCCGGGATATGAGCAGTTCTTC.

The chain has TRBV6-5 and TRBJ1-3, with D tentatively TRBD1 (5 bases). CDR3 size: 15 residues. Germline V CDR1 and CDR2: MNHEY, SVGAGI. The V gene lost 5 bases and the J gene lost 0 bases, with 11 bases spanning the gap. The CDR3 sequence: CASSPTDSSGNTIYF. CDR3 DNA: TGTGCCAGCAGTCCCACTGACAGCTCTGGAAACACCATATATTTT.

This clone was recorded only once. The CDR3, as DNA: TGCGCCAGCAGCCGCGGGACTGGACCCTACGAGCAGTACTTC. Translated: CASSRGTGPYEQYF. The gene calls are TRBV4-3 and TRBJ2-7; D possibly corresponds to TRBD2 (6 bases). V was cut by 4 bases and J by 2 bases, with 12 bases left in between. CDR3 length: 14 residues. Per germline, CDR1 LGHNA and CDR2 YSLEER.

There are a few counts of this clone. The rearrangement joins TRBV12-5 to TRBJ1-2, with D possibly matching TRBD1 (5 bases). Trimming removed 2 bases from V and 8 bases from J, with 9 bases in between. The CDR3 contains 12 residues. Per germline, CDR1 LGHNT and CDR2 FRNRAP. The CDR3 DNA follows: TGTGCTAGTGGTTTGTGGCAGGGCGGCTACACCTTC. Amino acids: CASGLWQGGYTF.

The V gene is TRBV7-9, the J gene TRBJ2-5; weak D call: TRBD2 (6 bases). The length of the CDR3 is 15 residues. Germline V gene data show CDR1 as SEHNR and CDR2 as FQNEAQ (reference sequence). The germline V and J ends were trimmed by 4 bases and 4 bases, with 16 bases remaining between them. The CDR3 DNA follows: TGTGCCAGCAGCTCCTGGACTAAAGCGGGAGAGACCCAGTACTTC. Its translation is CASSSWTKAGETQYF.

The rearrangement joins TRBV6-4 to TRBJ2-1, with 7 positions matching TRBD2. This CDR3 is 18 amino acids long. V lost 2 bases to trimming and J lost 1 base; unmatched junction nucleotides: 11. Germline CDR1 reads MRHNA; CDR2 reads SNTAGT. The CDR3 protein is CASSDGNGLGQSYNEQFF. DNA of the CDR3: TGTGCCAGCAGTGACGGAAACGGACTAGGGCAATCCTACAATGAGCAGTTCTTC.

The genes are TRBV2 and TRBJ2-1; 10 bases fit TRBD1. Germline V gene data show CDR1 as SNHLY and CDR2 as FYNNEI. The CDR3 is 13 amino acids. V trimming: 4 bases; J trimming: 10 bases; junction bases outside the gene matches: 4. DNA for the CDR3: TGTGCCAGCAGTGGACAGGGGGCGTGGGAGCAGTTCTTC. It codes for CASSGQGAWEQFF. Combining the CDR3 with reference TRBV2 and TRBJ2-1 gives the whole variable domain EPEVTQTPSHQVTQMGQEVILRCVPISNHLYFYWYRQILGQKVEFLVSFYNNEISEKSEIFDDQFSVERPDGSNFTLKIRSTKLEDSAMYFCASSGQGAWEQFFGPGTRLTVL.

V is TRBV2 and J is TRBJ1-2; a weak D match, TRBD1 (5 bases). Germline values: CDR1 SNHLY, CDR2 FYNNEI. Between the trimmed V and J ends, which lost 7 bases and 2 bases, there was a span of 17 bases. This CDR3 spans 15 amino acids. CDR3 in amino acids: CASTLTQEGNYGYTF. CDR3 bases: TGTGCCAGCACCTTAACCCAGGAGGGGAACTATGGCTACACCTTC.

The chain uses TRBV29-1 and TRBJ1-1; D perhaps matches TRBD1 (6 bases). CDR1 SQVTM and CDR2 ANQGSEA come from the germline V gene. V lost 7 bases, J lost 5 bases, and 29 bases lay in between. The CDR3 is 17 residues long. CDR3 DNA: TGCAGCGCTTGCCTCAGCCGGGACATCCTCCTGGGGACTGAAGCTTTCTTT. It encodes CSACLSRDILLGTEAFF.

This clone has a handful of counts. V usage is TRBV27 and J usage is TRBJ2-7, with TRBD1 matching 7 bases. Per germline, CDR1 MNHEY and CDR2 SMNVEV (reference sequence). V dropped 6 bases and J dropped 0; count of bases not matched to a gene: 8. This CDR3 spans 15 amino acids. The CDR3 spells CASRPDRAFSYEQYF. In DNA form, the CDR3 reads TGTGCCAGCAGACCAGACAGGGCTTTCTCCTACGAGCAGTACTTC.

The V gene is TRBV11-2, the J gene TRBJ2-7; 7 nucleotides agree with TRBD1. The V gene end was trimmed by 3 bases and the J gene end by 7 bases; junction bases not matched to a gene: 3. The CDR3 has 12 residues. Looked up from germline, CDR1 is SGHAT and CDR2 is FQNNGV. The CDR3 region has the DNA TGTGCCAGCAGCTTTGACAGGGTTGAGCAGTACTTC. Translation gives CASSFDRVEQYF.

The chain links TRBV6-5 to TRBJ2-2; D is uncertain. The CDR3 consists of 15 residues. CDR1 and CDR2 (germline): MNHEY, SVGAGI. V was shortened by 5 bases and J by 0 bases, with 10 bases between the two germline ends. The CDR3 DNA is TGTGCCAGCAGTCCCTCAACTGCGAACACCGGGGAGCTGTTTTTT. Protein sequence: CASSPSTANTGELFF.

This clone has just one count. The CDR3 region is CASSPRTSGTDTQYF. The CDR3 DNA follows: TGTGCCAGCAGCCCCCGGACTAGCGGCACAGATACGCAGTATTTT. This rearrangement joins TRBV11-3 to TRBJ2-3; TRBD2 agrees at 9 bases. Per germline, CDR1 SGHNT and CDR2 YENEEA. The trim removed 5 bases at V and 1 base at J, leaving 4 bases unmatched. CDR3 length: 15 residues. Full variable domain (remainder filled in from reference TRBV11-3 and TRBJ2-3): EAGVVQSPRYKIIEKKQPVAFWCNPISGHNTLYWYLQNLGQGPELLIRYENEEAVDDSQLPKDRFSAERLKGVDSTLKIQPAELGDSAVYLCASSPRTSGTDTQYFGPGTRLTVL.

The chain is built from TRBV19 and TRBJ1-2; D is unresolved. The CDR3 length is 14 residues. The germline V gene encodes CDR1 LNHDA and CDR2 SQIVND (reference sequence). The ends were cut back, 1 base at V and 2 bases at J, with 8 bases in the middle. CDR3 amino acids: CASSIVRGNYGYTF. DNA for the CDR3: TGTGCCAGTAGTATAGTACGAGGGAACTATGGCTACACCTTC. The complete variable domain, with remaining parts taken from reference TRBV19 and TRBJ1-2, reads DGGITQSPKYLFRKEGQNVTLSCEQNLNHDAMYWYRQDPGQGLRLIYYSQIVNDFQKGDIAEGYSVSREKKESFPLTVTSAQKNPTAFYLCASSIVRGNYGYTFGSGTRLTVV.

This sequence joins TRBV5-6 and TRBJ2-5; possibly TRBD2 for D (5 bases). The CDR3 is 15 amino acids. From germline, CDR1 is SGHDT and CDR2 YYEEEE. Between the trimmed V and J ends, which lost 0 bases and 2 bases, there was a span of 11 bases. The CDR3 bases are TGTGCCAGCAGCTTGGATACGGGCGGGCAAGAGACCCAGTACTTC. This codes for CASSLDTGGQETQYF.

A few counts support this clone. The gene calls are TRBV11-1 and TRBJ2-7; no firm D call. Deletions cut 5 bases from V and 1 base from J, with 15 bases between. The CDR3 is 15 residues long. Germline V lookup: CDR1 SGHAT, CDR2 FQDESV (reference sequence). DNA for the CDR3: TGTGCCAGCAGCCGAGACTTGGCCCCTTCCTACGAGCAGTACGTC. Translated: CASSRDLAPSYEQYV.

The count of this clone is one. CDR3 loop: CASSPLGRDYGYTF. The CDR3 DNA sequence: TGTGCCAGCTCACCACTAGGCAGGGACTATGGCTACACCTTC. This rearrangement joins TRBV18 to TRBJ1-2; tentatively, D is TRBD1 (5 bases). The V end was cut by 1 base, the J end by 3 bases, with 9 bases between. In germline, CDR1 is KGHSH, CDR2 LQKENI. The CDR3 is 14 residues long.

Remarks on this clone: The same CDR3 is also encoded by other DNA sequences in this sample. This chain links TRBV27 with TRBJ2-1; tentative D call: TRBD2 (5 bases). V was clipped by 5 bases and J by 2 bases, with 7 bases between them. Germline CDR1 is MNHEY and CDR2 is SMNVEV (reference sequence). This CDR3 is built from 13 residues. The CDR3 nucleotides are TGTGCCAGCAGTCCGCGGGCCTACAATGAGCAGTTCTTC. Translation: CASSPRAYNEQFF.

The chain couples TRBV30 to TRBJ1-1; D is possibly TRBD1 (6 bases). CDR1 is GTSNPN and CDR2 is SVGIG in the germline V gene (reference sequence). CDR3 length equals 13 residues. The V and J ends lost 4 bases and 0 bases respectively, with 9 bases between them. CDR3 sequence (DNA): TGTGCCTGGATAGGGGGATTGAACACTGAAGCTTTCTTT. Its protein is CAWIGGLNTEAFF.

This clone was recorded a few times. This chain links TRBV19 with TRBJ1-1; D remains ambiguous. This CDR3 region has 12 residues. Between the trimmed V and J ends, which lost 7 bases and 1 base, there was a span of 7 bases. The germline gives CDR1 LNHDA, CDR2 SQIVND (reference sequence). The CDR3 is CASTGGNTEAFF. The CDR3 DNA reads as TGTGCCAGTACGGGAGGGAACACTGAAGCTTTCTTT. The complete variable domain, with remaining parts taken from reference TRBV19 and TRBJ1-1, reads DGGITQSPKYLFRKEGQNVTLSCEQNLNHDAMYWYRQDPGQGLRLIYYSQIVNDFQKGDIAEGYSVSREKKESFPLTVTSAQKNPTAFYLCASTGGNTEAFFGQGTRLTVV.

CDR3 protein: CASSAPGFPGNTIYF. The DNA for the CDR3 is TGTGCCAGCAGCGCCCCCGGGTTCCCTGGAAACACCATATATTTT. V is TRBV9 and J is TRBJ1-3; unclear D gene. V lost 3 bases to trimming and J lost 2 bases, with 12 bases between them. The CDR3 length is 15 residues. The germline V gene encodes CDR1 SGDLS and CDR2 YYNGEE.

This clone was detected only a few times. This chain joins TRBV30 and TRBJ2-2, with 7 bases fitting TRBD1. With V trimmed by 4 bases and J by 6 bases, 2 bases remained unmatched. Germline CDR1 GTSNPN, CDR2 SVGIG (reference sequence). The CDR3 sequence is 12 residues long. The CDR3 DNA reads TGTGCCTGGATAGACAGGGCCGGGGAGCTGTTTTTT. Translating gives CAWIDRAGELFF.